The clone carrying this T cell receptor (beta chain) was picked up a small number of times. Its antigen is currently unknown. The data are from a study of Graves' ophthalmopathy and Graves' hyperthyroidism. General study results and limits: Blood also contained most of the expanded thyroid clonotypes above 0.001 frequency.

The CDR3 is 19 residues long. V dropped 4 bases and J dropped 2; count of bases not matched to a gene: 16. Germline CDR1 is SNHLY and CDR2 is FYNNEI. CAS ≥3, NOSPECS ≥4, moderate-to-severe activity and duration under 3 months marked donors with ophthalmopathy. Pregnancy or lactation, uncontrolled infections and other autoimmune diseases were grounds for excluding patients. The authors amplified TCR beta CDR3 regions from RNA transcripts. First-round RT-PCR relied on HTBI primers, and a second-round multiplex PCR came next. One entry per CDR3 protein, called by TCRdb with MiXCR from the multiplex PCR reads. Of about 740,000 distinct CDR3 sequences in the sample, roughly two fifths were seen once.

The origin of this receptor is an adult man with Graves' ophthalmopathy. This chain joins TRBV2 and TRBJ2-5; 10 positions match TRBD2. Sequencing used peripheral blood. The CDR3 sequence is CASSGSRTGASGGQETQYF. DNA for the CDR3: TGTGCCAGCAGTGGTTCGCGTACCGGGGCTAGCGGGGGACAAGAGACCCAGTACTTC.